Given below is one TCR beta chain in context. As every portion of the isolated RNA was reverse transcribed, the sequencing read expressed TCRB transcripts. Clones were sequenced by immunoSEQ multiplex PCR, and TCRdb holds only the in-frame ones, with some missing. This sample yields under 250,000 clones, of which about 30% are seen a single time; 3.5% to 4% belongs to the top ten. These data originate in a study of beta chain features in type 1 diabetes. Germline V gene sequence: CDR1 SGHRS, CDR2 YFSETQ. Trimming removed 4 bases from V and 14 bases from J, with 19 bases in between. This CDR3 has 14 residues.

Specimen: central memory CD4+ T cells from blood. This clonotype originated in a man aged 30 to 39 in good health. The chain combines TRBV5-1 with TRBJ1-6; D is perhaps TRBD1 (6 bases). As DNA, the CDR3 is TGCGCCAGCAGCGGCCAGGGGAACGTGGATGCCCTCCACTTT. As protein: CASSGQGNVDALHF.